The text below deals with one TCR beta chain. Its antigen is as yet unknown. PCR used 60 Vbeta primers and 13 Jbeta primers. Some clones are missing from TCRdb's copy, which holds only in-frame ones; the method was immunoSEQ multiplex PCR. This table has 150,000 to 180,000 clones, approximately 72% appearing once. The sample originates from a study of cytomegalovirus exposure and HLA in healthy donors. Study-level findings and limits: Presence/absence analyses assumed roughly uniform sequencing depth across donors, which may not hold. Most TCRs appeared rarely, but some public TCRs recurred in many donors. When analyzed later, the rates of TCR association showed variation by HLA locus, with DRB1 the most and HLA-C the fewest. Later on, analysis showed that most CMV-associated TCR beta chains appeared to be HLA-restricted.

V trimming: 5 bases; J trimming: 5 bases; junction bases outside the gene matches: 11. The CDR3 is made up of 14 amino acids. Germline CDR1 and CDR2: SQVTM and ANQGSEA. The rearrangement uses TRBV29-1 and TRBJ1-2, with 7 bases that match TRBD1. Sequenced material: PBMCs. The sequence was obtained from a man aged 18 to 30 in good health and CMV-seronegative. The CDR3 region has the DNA TGCAGCGTTCCAGGGCCAGGGGGTCCTTATGGCTACACCTTC. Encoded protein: CSVPGPGGPYGYTF. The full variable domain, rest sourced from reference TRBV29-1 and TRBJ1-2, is SAVISQKPSRDICQRGTSLTIQCQVDSQVTMMFWYRQQPGQSLTLIATANQGSEATYESGFVIDKFPISRPNLTFSTLTVSNMSPEDSSIYLCSVPGPGGPYGYTFGSGTRLTVV.